Presented here are 17 T cell receptor beta chains from one specimen sequenced in a study of shared clonotypes between healthy human individuals. Clones were sequenced by immunoSEQ multiplex PCR, and TCRdb holds only the in-frame ones, with some missing. This table has about 700,000 clones, over 65% appearing once. Sequencing was done on a sample of memory CD4+ T cells sorted from blood. Sample subset: CD45RA-negative fraction. All receptors come from a woman under 40 in good health.

This clone was recorded a few times. V gene TRBV5-6 combines with J gene TRBJ1-2; 7 nucleotides match TRBD1. With V trimmed by 0 bases and J by 2 bases, 10 bases remained unmatched. The CDR3 is 17 residues long. The germline V gene has CDR1 SGHDT and CDR2 YYEEEE. CDR3 sequence: CASSLAGGRGRNYGYTF. CDR3 in DNA: TGTGCCAGCAGCTTGGCTGGGGGCAGGGGGAGGAACTATGGCTACACCTTC.

The rearrangement uses TRBV18 and TRBJ2-2; maybe TRBD2 (5 bases). The germline V gene encodes CDR1 KGHSH and CDR2 LQKENI. This CDR3 has 16 residues. The ends were cut back, 1 base at V and 5 bases at J, with 14 bases in the middle. The CDR3 DNA reads as TGTGCCAGCTCACCACTTGGATGGGGAGAGACCGGGGAGCTGTTTTTT. It specifies CASSPLGWGETGELFF. Drawing the rest from reference TRBV18 and TRBJ2-2, the complete variable domain is NAGVMQNPRHLVRRRGQEARLRCSPMKGHSHVYWYRQLPEEGLKFMVYLQKENIIDESGMPKERFSAEFPKEGPSILRIQQVVRGDSAAYFCASSPLGWGETGELFFGEGSRLTVL.

This clone was detected a few times. The same CDR3 can be traced to other DNA sequences in this sample. The chain is built from TRBV11-2 and TRBJ1-1; D gene uncertain. This CDR3 has 13 amino acids. The germline V gene has CDR1 SGHAT and CDR2 FQNNGV. V was cut by 2 bases and J by 1 base, with 5 bases left in between. The CDR3 DNA reads as TGTGCCAGCAGCTTATTCGCGAACACTGAAGCTTTCTTT. Encoded protein: CASSLFANTEAFF.

The chain has TRBV10-3 and TRBJ1-5; 7 nucleotides match TRBD1. With 2 bases clipped from V and 5 bases from J, the junction kept 6 bases outside the gene matches. This CDR3 comprises 15 residues. CDR1 is ENHRY and CDR2 is SYGVKD in the germline V gene. Written as DNA, the CDR3 is TGTGCCATCAGTGAGCTCGGGACAGCTGATCAGCCCCAGCATTTT. Its translation is CAISELGTADQPQHF.

Comments on this clone: The sample contains more than one DNA sequence encoding this CDR3. The CDR3, as DNA: TGCGCCAGCAGCCCGGACAGGCTAGATACGCAGTATTTT. Amino acid sequence: CASSPDRLDTQYF. The chain employs TRBV5-1 and TRBJ2-3; 7 bases are a match to TRBD1. Germline V lookup: CDR1 SGHRS, CDR2 YFSETQ. J lost 5 bases, V lost 4 bases, and 4 bases had no gene match. This CDR3 comprises 13 residues.

The chain carries TRBV5-1 and TRBJ1-1, with no clear D. CDR1 and CDR2 (germline): SGHRS, YFSETQ. Between the trimmed V and J ends, which lost 1 base and 5 bases, there was a span of 15 bases. The CDR3 loop spans 15 amino acids. This CDR3 is CASSLNAGPPTEAFF. The CDR3 nucleotides read TGCGCCAGCAGCTTGAACGCGGGCCCCCCTACTGAAGCTTTCTTT.

A word on this clone: The sample has other DNA sequences that encode this CDR3 too. V is TRBV7-8 and J is TRBJ2-5, with no clear D. V shed 1 base and J shed 2 bases, with 8 bases lying between them. The CDR3 has 14 residues. Per germline, CDR1 SGHVS and CDR2 FQNEAQ. CDR3 amino acids: CASSLGALQETQYF. In nucleotides, the CDR3 is TGTGCCAGCAGCTTAGGGGCCTTGCAAGAGACCCAGTACTTC. The whole variable domain, remainder taken from reference TRBV7-8 and TRBJ2-5, is GAGVSQSPRYKVAKRGQDVALRCDPISGHVSLFWYQQALGQGPEFLTYFQNEAQLDKSGLPSDRFFAERPEGSVSTLKIQRTQQEDSAVYLCASSLGALQETQYFGPGTRLLVL.

The V gene is TRBV27, the J gene TRBJ1-1, with a weak D call TRBD1 (5 bases). Germline V gene data show CDR1 as MNHEY and CDR2 as SMNVEV (reference sequence). CDR3 length equals 14 residues. Trimming shortened V by 3 bases and J by 1 base, and 9 bases separated the two germline ends. CDR3 bases: TGTGCCAGCAGTTTTGGGGGGTGGAACACTGAAGCTTTCTTT. This translates into CASSFGGWNTEAFF.

This chain connects TRBV4-1 to TRBJ2-2; D possibly corresponds to TRBD1 (6 bases). The CDR3 sequence is 14 residues long. From germline, CDR1 is MGHRA and CDR2 YSYEKL. Trimming removed 8 bases from V and 4 bases from J, with 14 bases in between. The CDR3: CASRQGRVTGELFF. The DNA for the CDR3 is TGCGCCAGCCGGCAGGGGCGCGTCACCGGGGAGCTGTTTTTT.

Notes on this clone: The final CDR3 position lacks the conserved phenylalanine or tryptophan, pointing to a likely read error. The DNA is omitted, as the CDR3 cannot be located on it reliably, and the CDR3 follows TCRdb's listing. This rearrangement joins TRBV29-1 to TRBJ1-1; TRBD1, the D gene given by the table, was not confirmed from the DNA. The CDR3 region is 11 residues in length, termini included. Germline-derived CDR1 and CDR2 are SQVTM and ANQGSEA. The CDR3 spells CSVGLGDRAEV.

This chain joins TRBV11-3 and TRBJ2-2; TRBD2 aligns across 13 bases. CDR1 is SGHNT and CDR2 is YENEEA in the germline V gene. The CDR3 totals 16 residues. V lost 5 bases and J lost 6; bases outside the gene matches: 6. In DNA, the CDR3 is TGTGCCAGCAGCCAAGGACTAGCGGGAGACCCCGGGGAGCTGTTTTTT. Protein: CASSQGLAGDPGELFF.

This chain connects TRBV5-5 to TRBJ1-1, with unresolved D. The CDR3 loop spans 14 amino acids. V was cut by 5 bases and J by 0 bases, with 11 bases left in between. Germline assignment: CDR1 SGHKS and CDR2 YYEKEE (reference sequence). The CDR3 DNA reads as TGTGCCAGCAGTTTTGAAAGTTTGAACACTGAAGCTTTCTTT. This sequence encodes CASSFESLNTEAFF. Using reference TRBV5-5 and TRBJ1-1 for the parts outside the CDR3, the full variable domain is DAGVTQSPTHLIKTRGQQVTLRCSPISGHKSVSWYQQVLGQGPQFIFQYYEKEERGRGNFPDRFSARQFPNYSSELNVNALLLGDSALYLCASSFESLNTEAFFGQGTRLTVV.

V gene TRBV28 combines with J gene TRBJ2-2; 10 bases map to TRBD2. V shed 6 bases, J shed 7 bases, and the junction held 8 bases outside the gene matches. The germline V gene encodes CDR1 MDHEN and CDR2 SYDVKM. The CDR3 is 15 amino acids. The CDR3 bases are TGTGCCAGCAGGGGAGCGGGAGGGCAGGACGGGGAGCTGTTTTTT. Its translation: CASRGAGGQDGELFF.

The gene calls are TRBV5-1 and TRBJ2-7, with 7 bases matching TRBD1. Germline CDR1 is SGHRS and CDR2 is YFSETQ. CDR3 length equals 14 residues. Unmatched junction bases numbered 4, after V lost 0 bases and J lost 4 bases. The chain's CDR3 is CASSLEGQLYEQYF. The CDR3 DNA sequence: TGCGCCAGCAGCTTGGAGGGACAGTTATACGAGCAGTACTTC.

The chain has TRBV5-1 and TRBJ2-1; the D is unclear. V lost 4 bases, J lost 3 bases, and 14 bases lay in between. This CDR3 has 15 residues. CDR1 and CDR2 from the germline V gene are SGHRS and YFSETQ. This CDR3 reads CASSLGGMNYNEQFF. The CDR3, as DNA: TGCGCCAGCAGCCTAGGTGGGATGAACTACAATGAGCAGTTCTTC.

In this sample, this clone turned up many times. The same CDR3 is also encoded by other DNA sequences in this sample. The chain joins TRBV5-1 to TRBJ2-3, with D possibly TRBD1 on 5 matching bases. Trimming stripped 0 bases from V and 0 bases from J, with 11 bases between. The V gene's germline CDR1 is SGHRS and CDR2 YFSETQ. This CDR3 has 16 amino acids. The CDR3 region is CASSLAQGPSTDTQYF. CDR3 sequence (DNA): TGCGCCAGCAGCTTGGCCCAGGGCCCTAGCACAGATACGCAGTATTTT.

This clone has just a few counts. V and J are TRBV2 and TRBJ1-4, with 8 bases fitting TRBD1. Germline CDR1 SNHLY, CDR2 FYNNEI. The CDR3 extends over 14 amino acids. V was pared by 4 bases and J by 5 bases, with 3 bases of the junction left unmatched. CDR3: CASSVGTGNEKLFF. The CDR3 DNA sequence: TGTGCCAGCAGTGTTGGGACAGGAAATGAAAAACTGTTTTTT. Based on the CDR3 plus reference TRBV2 and TRBJ1-4, the full variable domain is EPEVTQTPSHQVTQMGQEVILRCVPISNHLYFYWYRQILGQKVEFLVSFYNNEISEKSEIFDDQFSVERPDGSNFTLKIRSTKLEDSAMYFCASSVGTGNEKLFFGSGTQLSVL.